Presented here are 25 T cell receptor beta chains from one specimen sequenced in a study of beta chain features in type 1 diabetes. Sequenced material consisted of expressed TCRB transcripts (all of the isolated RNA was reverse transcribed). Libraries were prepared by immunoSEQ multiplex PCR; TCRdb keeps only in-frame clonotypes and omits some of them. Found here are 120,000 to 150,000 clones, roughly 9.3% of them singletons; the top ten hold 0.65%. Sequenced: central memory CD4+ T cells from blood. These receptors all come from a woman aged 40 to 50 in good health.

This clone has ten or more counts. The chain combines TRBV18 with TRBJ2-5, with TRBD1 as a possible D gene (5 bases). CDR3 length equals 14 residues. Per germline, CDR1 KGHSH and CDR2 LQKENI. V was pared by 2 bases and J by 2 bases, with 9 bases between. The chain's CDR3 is CASSPLTGQETQYF. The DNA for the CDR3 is TGTGCCAGCTCACCATTAACAGGTCAAGAGACCCAGTACTTC. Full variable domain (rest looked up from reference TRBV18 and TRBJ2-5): NAGVMQNPRHLVRRRGQEARLRCSPMKGHSHVYWYRQLPEEGLKFMVYLQKENIIDESGMPKERFSAEFPKEGPSILRIQQVVRGDSAAYFCASSPLTGQETQYFGPGTRLLVL.

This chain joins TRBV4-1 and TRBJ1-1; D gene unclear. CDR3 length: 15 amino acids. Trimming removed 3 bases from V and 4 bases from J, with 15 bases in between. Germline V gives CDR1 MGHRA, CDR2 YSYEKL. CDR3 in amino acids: CASSQAQRRGTEAFF. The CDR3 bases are TGCGCCAGCAGCCAGGCCCAGAGACGCGGCACTGAAGCTTTCTTT.

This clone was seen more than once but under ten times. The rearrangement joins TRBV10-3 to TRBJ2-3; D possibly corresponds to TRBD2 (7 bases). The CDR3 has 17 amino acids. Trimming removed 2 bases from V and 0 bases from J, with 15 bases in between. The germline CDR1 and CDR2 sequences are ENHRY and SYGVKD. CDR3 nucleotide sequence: TGTGCCATCAGTGAGGCGAGGGCGGGGGCGAGCACAGATACGCAGTATTTT. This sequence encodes CAISEARAGASTDTQYF.

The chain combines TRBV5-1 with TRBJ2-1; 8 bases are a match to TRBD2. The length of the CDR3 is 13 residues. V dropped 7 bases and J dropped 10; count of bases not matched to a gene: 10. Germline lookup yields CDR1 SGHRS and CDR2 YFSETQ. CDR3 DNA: TGCGCCAGCGGCCGGGGGGGGGAATGGGAGCAGTTCTTC. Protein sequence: CASGRGGEWEQFF.

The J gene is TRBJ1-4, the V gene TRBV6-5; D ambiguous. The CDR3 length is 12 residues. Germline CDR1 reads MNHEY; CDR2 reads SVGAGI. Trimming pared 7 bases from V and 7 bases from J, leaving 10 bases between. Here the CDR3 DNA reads TGTGCCAGCACCATTCGGGGTGAAAAACTGTTTTTT. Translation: CASTIRGEKLFF.

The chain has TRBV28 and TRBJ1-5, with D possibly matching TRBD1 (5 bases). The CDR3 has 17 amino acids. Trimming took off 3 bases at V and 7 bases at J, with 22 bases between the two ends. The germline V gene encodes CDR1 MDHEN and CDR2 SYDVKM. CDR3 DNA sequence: TGTGCCAGCAGTTTTTTAGTGGGCAGGGCAGGACCGCAGCCCCAGCATTTT. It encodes CASSFLVGRAGPQPQHF.

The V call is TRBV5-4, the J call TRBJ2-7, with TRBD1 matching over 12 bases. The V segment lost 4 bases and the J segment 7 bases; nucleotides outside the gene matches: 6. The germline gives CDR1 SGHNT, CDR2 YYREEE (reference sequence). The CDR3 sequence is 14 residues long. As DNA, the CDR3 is TGTGCCAGCAGCAAGGGACAGGGGGCGGGGGAGCAGTACTTC. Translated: CASSKGQGAGEQYF.

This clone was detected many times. The CDR3 DNA reads TGCAGCGTTGTGGCTCCGACAGGGGGAAGGACAGATACGCAGTATTTT. As protein: CSVVAPTGGRTDTQYF. The rearrangement links TRBV29-1 to TRBJ2-3, with 9 bases lining up with TRBD1. Trimming at V came to 4 bases and at J to 3 bases, leaving 11 bases not matched to a gene. Germline V gene lookup returns CDR1 SQVTM and CDR2 ANQGSEA. This CDR3 has 16 residues.

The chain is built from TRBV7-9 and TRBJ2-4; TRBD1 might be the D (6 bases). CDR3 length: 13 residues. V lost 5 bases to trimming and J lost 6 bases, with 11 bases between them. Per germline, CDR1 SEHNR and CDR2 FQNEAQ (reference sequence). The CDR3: CASSLQGRNIQYF. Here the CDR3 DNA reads TGTGCCAGCAGCCTCCAGGGGAGAAACATTCAGTACTTC.

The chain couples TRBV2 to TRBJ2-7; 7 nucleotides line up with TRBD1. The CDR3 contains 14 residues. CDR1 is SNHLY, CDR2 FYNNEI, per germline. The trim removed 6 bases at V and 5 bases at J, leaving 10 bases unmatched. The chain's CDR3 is CASRTRQGINEQYF. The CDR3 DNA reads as TGTGCCAGCAGGACCCGACAGGGAATTAACGAGCAGTACTTC.

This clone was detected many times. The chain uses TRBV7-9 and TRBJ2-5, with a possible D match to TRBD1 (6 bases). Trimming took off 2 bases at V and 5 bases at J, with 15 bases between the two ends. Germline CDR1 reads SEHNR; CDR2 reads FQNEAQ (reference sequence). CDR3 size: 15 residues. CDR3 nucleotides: TGTGCCAGCAGCTTATCATCAGGGGAAGGGGAGACCCAGTACTTC. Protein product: CASSLSSGEGETQYF.

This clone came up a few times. The CDR3 loop reads CASSGERYGYTF. For the CDR3, the DNA is TGTGCCAGCAGTGGGGAGCGGTATGGCTACACCTTC. The rearrangement uses TRBV2 and TRBJ1-2; no firm D call. This CDR3 region has 12 residues. Germline loops: CDR1 SNHLY, CDR2 FYNNEI. The germline V and J ends were trimmed by 4 bases and 5 bases, with 8 bases remaining between them.

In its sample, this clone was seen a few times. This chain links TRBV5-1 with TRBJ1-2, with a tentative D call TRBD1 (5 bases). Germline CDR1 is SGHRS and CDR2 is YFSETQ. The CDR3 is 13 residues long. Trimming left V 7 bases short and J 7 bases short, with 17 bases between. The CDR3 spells CASAPDGGFGYTF. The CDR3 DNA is TGCGCCAGCGCCCCTGACGGGGGGTTTGGCTACACCTTC.

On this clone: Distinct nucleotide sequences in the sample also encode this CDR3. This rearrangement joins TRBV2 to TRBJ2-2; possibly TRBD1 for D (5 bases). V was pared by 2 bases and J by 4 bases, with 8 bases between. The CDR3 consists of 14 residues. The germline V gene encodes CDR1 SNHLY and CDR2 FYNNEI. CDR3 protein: CASSEQGGTGELFF. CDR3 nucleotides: TGTGCCAGCAGTGAACAGGGTGGCACCGGGGAGCTGTTTTTT.

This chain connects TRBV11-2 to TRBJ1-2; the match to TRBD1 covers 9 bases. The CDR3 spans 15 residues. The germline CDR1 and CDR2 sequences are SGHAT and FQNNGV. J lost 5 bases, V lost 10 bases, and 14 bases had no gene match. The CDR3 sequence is CATLWGLGQGYGYTF. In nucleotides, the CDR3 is TGTGCCACCCTGTGGGGCTTGGGACAGGGATATGGCTACACCTTC.

Here the CDR3 reads CASSLDGTGGGSPLHF. CDR3 DNA: TGTGCCAGCAGCTTGGATGGGACAGGGGGGGGTTCACCCCTCCACTTT. The rearrangement links TRBV5-4 to TRBJ1-6; 11 bases align to TRBD1. The germline CDR1 and CDR2 sequences are SGHNT and YYREEE (reference sequence). V lost 0 bases to trimming and J lost 9 bases; unmatched junction nucleotides: 5. There are 16 residues in the CDR3.

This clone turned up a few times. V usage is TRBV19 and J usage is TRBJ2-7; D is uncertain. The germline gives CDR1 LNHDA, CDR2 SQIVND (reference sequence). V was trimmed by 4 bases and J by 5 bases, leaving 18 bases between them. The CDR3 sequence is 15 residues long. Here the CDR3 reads CASSNRHNLWDEQYF. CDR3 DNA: TGTGCCAGTAGTAACCGACATAATTTGTGGGACGAGCAGTACTTC.

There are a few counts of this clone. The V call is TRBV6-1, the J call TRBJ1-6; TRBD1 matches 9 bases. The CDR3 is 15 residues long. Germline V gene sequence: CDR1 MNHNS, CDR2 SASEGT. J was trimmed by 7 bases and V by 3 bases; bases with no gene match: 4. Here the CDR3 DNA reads TGTGCCAGCAGTGAGACTACAGGGGGCAATTCACCCCTCCACTTT. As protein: CASSETTGGNSPLHF.

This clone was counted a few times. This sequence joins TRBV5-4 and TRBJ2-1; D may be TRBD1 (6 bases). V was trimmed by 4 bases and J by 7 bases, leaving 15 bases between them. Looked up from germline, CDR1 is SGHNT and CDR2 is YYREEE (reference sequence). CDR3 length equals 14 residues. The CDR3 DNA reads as TGTGCCAGCAGCCTCCCCGACAGGATGAATGAGCAGTTCTTC. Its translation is CASSLPDRMNEQFF. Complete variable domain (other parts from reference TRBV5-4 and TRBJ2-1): ETGVTQSPTHLIKTRGQQVTLRCSSQSGHNTVSWYQQALGQGPQFIFQYYREEENGRGNFPPRFSGLQFPNYSSELNVNALELDDSALYLCASSLPDRMNEQFFGPGTRLTVL.

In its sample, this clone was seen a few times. CDR3 region: CASRYGQERDGYTF. DNA of the CDR3: TGTGCCAGCAGGTATGGACAGGAACGGGATGGCTACACCTTC. This chain connects TRBV2 to TRBJ1-2; TRBD1 matches 7 bases. Germline assignment: CDR1 SNHLY and CDR2 FYNNEI. The CDR3 sequence is 14 residues long. The V gene end was trimmed by 6 bases and the J gene end by 6 bases; junction bases not matched to a gene: 10.

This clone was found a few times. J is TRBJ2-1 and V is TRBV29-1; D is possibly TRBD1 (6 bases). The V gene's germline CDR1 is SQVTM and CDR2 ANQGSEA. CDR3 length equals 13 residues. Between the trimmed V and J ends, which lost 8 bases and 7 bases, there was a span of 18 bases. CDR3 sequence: CSPTGAGVNEQFF. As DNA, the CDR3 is TGCAGCCCAACCGGGGCAGGGGTAAATGAGCAGTTCTTC.

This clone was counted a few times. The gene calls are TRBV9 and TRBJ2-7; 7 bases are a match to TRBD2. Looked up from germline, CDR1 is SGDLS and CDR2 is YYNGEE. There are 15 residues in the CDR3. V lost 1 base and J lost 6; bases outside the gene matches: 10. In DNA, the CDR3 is TGTGCCAGCAGCGTAAAGGGAGGGTTTGCCGGCGAGCAGTACTTC. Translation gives CASSVKGGFAGEQYF.

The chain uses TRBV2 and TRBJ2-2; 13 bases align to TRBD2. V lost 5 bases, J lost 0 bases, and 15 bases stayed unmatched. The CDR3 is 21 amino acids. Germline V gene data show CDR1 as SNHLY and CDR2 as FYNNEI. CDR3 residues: CASSYRRMTSGGSANTGELFF. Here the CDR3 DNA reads TGTGCCAGCAGTTACCGACGAATGACTAGCGGGGGGTCGGCGAACACCGGGGAGCTGTTTTTT.

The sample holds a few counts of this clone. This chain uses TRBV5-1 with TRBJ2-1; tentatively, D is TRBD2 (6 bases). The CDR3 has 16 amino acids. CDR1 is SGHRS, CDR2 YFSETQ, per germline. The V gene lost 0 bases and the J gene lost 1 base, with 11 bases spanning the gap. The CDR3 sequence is CASSLALAGSYNEQFF. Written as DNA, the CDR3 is TGCGCCAGCAGCTTGGCACTGGCGGGGTCCTACAATGAGCAGTTCTTC.

CDR3: CASSSYTGYAEAFF. CDR3 coding DNA: TGTGCCAGCAGTAGTTATACAGGGTACGCTGAAGCTTTCTTT. The J gene is TRBJ1-1, the V gene TRBV25-1; D is possibly TRBD1 (6 bases). This CDR3 has 14 residues. Trimming took off 5 bases at V and 6 bases at J, with 16 bases between the two ends. Germline values: CDR1 MGHDK, CDR2 SYGVNS.